What follows are 21 T cell receptor beta chains derived from one specimen sequenced in a study of CD8+ T cells in alopecia areata. TCR sequencing used cDNA made by reverse transcription of extracted RNA. The data were produced by immunoSEQ multiplex PCR, yet TCRdb's version contains in-frame clones alone and is incomplete. The repertoire has 150,000 to 200,000 clones, roughly 50% of them found once; the top ten carry 4.8%. Sequencing was done on a sample of CD4+ T cells sorted from blood. Every receptor here comes from a human donor in good health.

CDR3 sequence reads: CASSLRRLAEQYF. The CDR3 region has the DNA TGTGCCAGCAGTTTACGCAGGTTGGCCGAGCAGTACTTC. The chain is built from TRBV27 and TRBJ2-7, with unresolved D. Per germline, CDR1 MNHEY and CDR2 SMNVEV (reference sequence). This CDR3 has 13 amino acids. Trimming stripped 2 bases from V and 6 bases from J, with 11 bases between.

The chain carries TRBV15 and TRBJ2-5; D is uncertain. The V and J ends lost 1 base and 1 base respectively, with 10 bases between them. The length of the CDR3 is 15 residues. CDR1 is LNHNV, CDR2 YYDKDF, per germline (reference sequence). CDR3 residues: CATSRGTASQETQYF. CDR3 nucleotides: TGTGCCACCAGCAGAGGGACCGCCTCCCAAGAGACCCAGTACTTC.

The chain recombines TRBV2 with TRBJ1-2; a weak D match, TRBD1 (6 bases). The CDR3 consists of 12 residues. V was shortened by 10 bases and J by 4 bases, with 13 bases between the two germline ends. Germline-derived CDR1 and CDR2 are SNHLY and FYNNEI. The CDR3 DNA is TGTGCCAAGTCAGGGGAGGGCTATGGCTACACCTTC. It is translated as CAKSGEGYGYTF.

The chain joins TRBV27 to TRBJ1-2; D remains ambiguous. With 6 bases removed from V and 4 bases from J, the gap between germline ends came to 18 bases. Germline assignment: CDR1 MNHEY and CDR2 SMNVEV (reference sequence). CDR3 length: 15 amino acids. The CDR3 here is CASRPWAATSYGYTF. CDR3 DNA: TGTGCCAGCAGACCTTGGGCCGCCACCTCCTATGGCTACACCTTC.

This clone was detected only once. V gene TRBV7-2 combines with J gene TRBJ2-2, with a possible D match to TRBD1 (5 bases). Germline V gene sequence: CDR1 SGHTA, CDR2 FQGNSA. This CDR3 is built from 15 residues. The V gene lost 8 bases and the J gene lost 4 bases, with 17 bases spanning the gap. The CDR3 sequence: CASLAREVGTGELFF. The DNA of the CDR3 is TGTGCCAGCCTGGCCAGGGAAGTGGGCACCGGGGAGCTGTTTTTT.

The chain uses TRBV16 and TRBJ1-1; TRBD1 might be the D (6 bases). From germline, CDR1 is KGHSY and CDR2 FQNENV. The CDR3 has 13 amino acids. Trimming cost V 4 bases and J 3 bases, with 9 bases left between them. This chain's CDR3 is CASSPQGHTEAFF. The CDR3 region has the DNA TGTGCCAGCAGCCCTCAGGGGCACACTGAAGCTTTCTTT.

The chain combines TRBV5-1 with TRBJ2-1; a possible D gene is TRBD1 (5 bases). V was cut by 4 bases and J by 1 base, with 12 bases left in between. The CDR3 spans 15 residues. Looked up from germline, CDR1 is SGHRS and CDR2 is YFSETQ. The CDR3 bases are TGCGCCAGCAGCACATTAGGGGCTTCCTACAATGAGCAGTTCTTC. Translated: CASSTLGASYNEQFF.

This clone was found a few times. J is TRBJ1-5 and V is TRBV6-6, with a tentative D call TRBD1 (5 bases). Trimming took 6 bases from V and 11 from J, leaving 14 bases between them. Germline CDR1 is MNHNY and CDR2 is SVGAGI (reference sequence). This CDR3 is 12 amino acids long. In DNA, the CDR3 is TGTGCCAGCAGAAGGGACGGCTCGTCCCAGCATTTT. Amino acids: CASRRDGSSQHF.

This chain connects TRBV2 to TRBJ1-1; TRBD1 matches 8 bases. Germline-derived CDR1 and CDR2 are SNHLY and FYNNEI. The CDR3 has 13 residues. The V and J ends lost 1 base and 10 bases, in that order; junction bases with no gene match: 5. The CDR3 region is CASSEGQGMRAFF. The CDR3 DNA follows: TGTGCCAGCAGTGAAGGACAGGGGATGAGAGCTTTCTTT.

The chain is built from TRBV4-1 and TRBJ2-4; D gene ambiguous. The CDR3 contains 15 residues. Germline V gene lookup returns CDR1 MGHRA and CDR2 YSYEKL. The V and J ends lost 4 bases and 3 bases respectively, with 13 bases between them. The CDR3 coding sequence is TGCGCCAGCAGCCGGCTAGTTCTGGGCAAAAACATTCAGTACTTC. Its protein product is CASSRLVLGKNIQYF.

V is TRBV6-5 and J is TRBJ1-2; unclear D gene. Looked up from germline, CDR1 is MNHEY and CDR2 is SVGAGI. The CDR3 contains 13 residues. V lost 2 bases, J lost 4 bases, and 8 bases lay in between. The CDR3 DNA follows: TGTGCCAGCAGTTACGTGGGGAGCTATGGCTACACCTTC. Translated, it gives CASSYVGSYGYTF.

This clone turned up a few times. The gene calls are TRBV29-1 and TRBJ1-1; D not certain. Looked up from germline, CDR1 is SQVTM and CDR2 is ANQGSEA. The V and J ends lost 1 base and 0 bases respectively, with 6 bases between them. This CDR3 is built from 13 residues. DNA of the CDR3: TGCAGCGTTGAAGTAGGGTTGAACACTGAAGCTTTCTTT. It is translated as CSVEVGLNTEAFF.

The chain uses TRBV6-5 and TRBJ1-2; D unclear. The V end was cut by 8 bases, the J end by 4 bases, with 20 bases between. The CDR3 extends over 15 amino acids. Germline-derived CDR1 and CDR2 are MNHEY and SVGAGI. This chain's CDR3 is CASASGVGSSYGYTF. CDR3 sequence (DNA): TGTGCCAGCGCATCGGGAGTGGGTAGTTCCTATGGCTACACCTTC.

This clone occurred many times. For the CDR3, the DNA is TGTGCCAGCAGCCACGGGGGGGCGGTGGCTTTCTTT. Residues: CASSHGGAVAFF. The V gene is TRBV7-2, the J gene TRBJ1-1, with D possibly matching TRBD1 (6 bases). Between the trimmed V and J ends, which lost 5 bases and 11 bases, there was a span of 15 bases. Germline V gene sequence: CDR1 SGHTA, CDR2 FQGNSA. The CDR3 sequence is 12 residues long.

This clone came up once. The chain recombines TRBV7-2 with TRBJ2-3, with a tentative D call TRBD1 (5 bases). Looked up from germline, CDR1 is SGHTA and CDR2 is FQGNSA. V was shortened by 3 bases and J by 3 bases, with 7 bases between the two germline ends. The length of the CDR3 is 13 residues. The CDR3 sequence: CASSFQGTDTQYF. Here the CDR3 DNA reads TGTGCCAGCAGCTTTCAGGGTACAGATACGCAGTATTTT.

This clone was detected a few times. The V gene is TRBV5-4, the J gene TRBJ2-1; D call uncertain. Germline CDR1 is SGHNT and CDR2 is YYREEE (reference sequence). The length of the CDR3 is 14 residues. V lost 4 bases, J lost 8 bases, and 16 bases lay in between. CDR3 sequence reads: CASSPDALRDEQFF. In DNA, the CDR3 is TGTGCCAGCAGCCCGGACGCCCTCCGTGATGAGCAGTTCTTC.

V and J are TRBV11-2 and TRBJ2-5; weak D call: TRBD1 (6 bases). The CDR3 has 14 residues. CDR1 is SGHAT and CDR2 is FQNNGV in the germline V gene. The V end was cut by 5 bases, the J end by 7 bases, with 17 bases between. CDR3 DNA sequence: TGTGCCAGCAGCGGCCGGGACACACTCCCGACCCAGTACTTC. As protein: CASSGRDTLPTQYF.

The chain employs TRBV4-1 and TRBJ2-5, with no clear D. In germline, CDR1 is MGHRA, CDR2 YSYEKL. This CDR3 spans 16 amino acids. The germline V and J ends were trimmed by 2 bases and 4 bases, with 17 bases remaining between them. The CDR3 is CASSQLRTAPGETQYF. In DNA form, the CDR3 reads TGCGCCAGCAGCCAACTACGGACCGCGCCCGGAGAGACCCAGTACTTC.

This sequence joins TRBV29-1 and TRBJ2-1; 7 bases match TRBD2. With V trimmed by 4 bases and J by 8 bases, 5 bases remained unmatched. The CDR3 is 12 amino acids. Per germline, CDR1 SQVTM and CDR2 ANQGSEA. The CDR3 nucleotides are TGCAGCGTTGTAGAGGGGAGGGATGAGCAGTTCTTC. Its protein product is CSVVEGRDEQFF.

This rearrangement joins TRBV14 to TRBJ2-3; the match to TRBD2 covers 10 bases. Germline V lookup: CDR1 SGHDN, CDR2 FVKESK. CDR3 length: 15 residues. V shed 4 bases, J shed 7 bases, and the junction held 8 bases outside the gene matches. The CDR3 reads CASSRSLAGAHTQYF. The CDR3, as DNA: TGTGCCAGCAGCCGGTCGCTAGCGGGAGCACATACGCAGTATTTT.

The rearrangement links TRBV10-3 to TRBJ2-3, with 7 bases that match TRBD2. CDR1 ENHRY and CDR2 SYGVKD come from the germline V gene. V shed 3 bases, J shed 2 bases, and the junction held 8 bases outside the gene matches. CDR3 length: 16 residues. As DNA, the CDR3 is TGTGCCATCAGTGATTCCCCGGGACTAAACACAGATACGCAGTATTTT. As protein: CAISDSPGLNTDTQYF.